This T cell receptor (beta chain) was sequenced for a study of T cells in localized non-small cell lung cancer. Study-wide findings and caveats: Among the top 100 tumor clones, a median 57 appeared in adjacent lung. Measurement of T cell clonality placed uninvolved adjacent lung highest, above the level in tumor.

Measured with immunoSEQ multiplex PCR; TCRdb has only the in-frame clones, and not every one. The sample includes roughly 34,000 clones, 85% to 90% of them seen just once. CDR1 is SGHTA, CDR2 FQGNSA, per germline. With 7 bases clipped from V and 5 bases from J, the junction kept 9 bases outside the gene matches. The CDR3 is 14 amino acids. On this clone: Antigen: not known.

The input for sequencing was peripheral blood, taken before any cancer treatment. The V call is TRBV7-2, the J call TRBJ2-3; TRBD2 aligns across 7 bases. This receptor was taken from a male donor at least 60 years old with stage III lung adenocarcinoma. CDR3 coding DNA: TGTGCCAGCAAATCGGCTAGCGGAGAAGATACGCAGTATTTT. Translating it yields CASKSASGEDTQYF.